The TCR beta chain under discussion was sequenced for a study of post-analysis software for immune sequencing data. Overall study: As for disease course, relapsing-remitting, secondary progressive and progressive-relapsing multiple sclerosis were all included.

Tagging with unique molecular identifiers was a feature of the TCR beta cDNA libraries. T cells numbering about 0.85 to 10 million yielded cDNA molecules that totaled roughly 500,000. TCRdb re-derived calls from the PCR reads in MiXCR, one entry per CDR3 protein. The sample shows approximately 630,000 distinct CDR3 sequences, about 60% of them seen only once. Overall study results and limits: Under F measure analysis, samples from one preparation batch co-clustered strongly. In patients, five or six TRBV segments were more frequent than in controls, with TRBV5-6, TRBV5-1 and TRBV20-1 among them. Normalized Chao1 diversity in multiple sclerosis patients fell significantly below that of controls.

CDR3 size: 11 residues. V lost 8 bases, J lost 4 bases, and 7 bases lay in between. The table lists this clonotype with a few counts. Its antigen is unidentified. This sequence joins TRBV12-3 or TRBV12-4 and TRBJ2-3; D not certain. Sequencing was carried out using blood. The receptor comes from a girl aged 2 to 10 with multiple sclerosis. The CDR3 DNA is TGTGCCAGCTGGCTGGCAGATACGCAGTATTTT. It codes for CASWLADTQYF.